One TCR beta chain is described in this entry. The data belong to a study of shared clonotypes between healthy human individuals. Background on the study: Donors were a couple of women and a few men aged 18 to 49.

The assay was immunoSEQ multiplex PCR, and TCRdb's table has in-frame clones only and misses some. Found here are some 470,000 clones, around 80% of them singletons; the top ten hold approximately 13%. V shed 6 bases and J shed 4 bases, with 11 bases lying between them. CDR3 length: 13 amino acids. CDR1 MDHEN and CDR2 SYDVKM come from the germline V gene. The source material was PBMCs. The source is a woman in her thirties or forties in good health. Some clones in this sample may be carry-over from other donors' samples. This chain uses TRBV28 with TRBJ2-3; D is perhaps TRBD2 (5 bases). The CDR3 here is CASRLTRADTQYF. In DNA, the CDR3 is TGTGCCAGCAGGCTCACTAGGGCAGATACGCAGTATTTT. The full variable domain, rest sourced from reference TRBV28 and TRBJ2-3, is DVKVTQSSRYLVKRTGEKVFLECVQDMDHENMFWYRQDPGLGLRLIYFSYDVKMKEKGDIPEGYSVSREKKERFSLILESASTNQTSMYLCASRLTRADTQYFGPGTRLTVL.